This paragraph covers one T cell receptor (beta chain) sequence. What it recognizes is unknown. The data were taken from a study of T cell responses to AZD1222 COVID-19 vaccine. The CDR3 consists of 12 residues. V lost 5 bases and J 4 bases, leaving 8 bases between the germline ends. Germline V CDR1 and CDR2: SGHAT, FQNNGV. The data were produced by immunoSEQ multiplex PCR, yet TCRdb's version contains in-frame clones alone and is incomplete. This sample carries 95,000 to 150,000 clones, 85% to 90% of them seen once, and the ten largest clones take about 3.7%. Notes on the study in general: Only after the peak T cell response were repertoires sampled. Nearly half of spike-specific TCRs reportedly go after variant regions that carry no mutations.

This chain uses TRBV11-2 with TRBJ1-2; D is perhaps TRBD1 (5 bases). Sequenced material: peripheral blood, taken on day 0 of AZD1222 vaccination. This sequence was found in an adult in good health. The CDR3 loop reads CASSAGRYGYTF. CDR3 DNA sequence: TGTGCCAGCAGCGCAGGGCGCTATGGCTACACCTTC.